The 17 T cell receptor beta chains reported below all come from one sample, sequenced in a study of blood T cell repertoires in COVID-19. This table comes from immunoSEQ multiplex PCR, and its TCRdb copy is limited to in-frame clones, with some not included. The sample holds roughly 220,000 clones, around 87% seen once. The sequenced sample was peripheral blood. All receptors derive from a man between 60 and 70 years old with acute or convalescent COVID-19.

This chain joins TRBV7-2 and TRBJ2-6, with 7 nucleotides matching TRBD2. The CDR3 has 19 residues. CDR1 is SGHTA and CDR2 is FQGNSA in the germline V gene. The junction had 13 bases not matched to a gene; V was cut back by 5 bases and J by 0 bases. The CDR3 bases are TGTGCCAGCAGCCTAGGGATCAGCGGGGCAAGCTCTGGGGCCAACGTCCTGACTTTC. Encoded protein: CASSLGISGASSGANVLTF.

This clone was detected only once. The gene calls are TRBV2 and TRBJ1-1, with D unresolved. V was pared by 4 bases and J by 5 bases, with 14 bases between. CDR3 length equals 14 residues. Germline CDR1 SNHLY, CDR2 FYNNEI. The CDR3 nucleotides read TGTGCCAGCAGTGCGCTTCTCAGTTATACTGAAGCTTTCTTT. It specifies CASSALLSYTEAFF.

V and J are TRBV3-1 (or the pseudogene TRBV3-2) and TRBJ1-5, with D perhaps TRBD1 (6 bases). Trimming removed 2 bases at V and 4 bases at J, with 12 bases between. Germline CDR1 is LGHDT and CDR2 is YNNKEL (reference sequence). This CDR3 comprises 15 residues. DNA of the CDR3: TGTGCCAGCAGCCAAAGTACAGGGACAAATCAGCCCCAGCATTTT. Protein sequence: CASSQSTGTNQPQHF.

Worth noting for this clone: Relative to the germline gene, one junction end is altered; a read error may explain this. J is TRBJ1-2 and V is TRBV24-1; D not certain. Germline assignment: CDR1 KGHDR and CDR2 SFDVKD. There are 12 residues in the CDR3. The CDR3 loop is CATSGPDYGYTF. The CDR3 DNA reads as TGTGCCACCAGCGGGCCTGACTATGGCTACACCTTT.

This clone came up many times. The chain links TRBV5-4 to TRBJ1-2; D is possibly TRBD1 (5 bases). Trimming removed 4 bases at V and 3 bases at J, with 13 bases between. This CDR3 has 14 residues. The germline V gene has CDR1 SGHNT and CDR2 YYREEE (reference sequence). This CDR3 is CASSTQGDDYGYTF. The DNA for the CDR3 is TGTGCCAGCAGCACTCAGGGTGATGACTATGGCTACACCTTC.

This chain links TRBV18 with TRBJ2-3, with 7 positions matching TRBD1. Trimming removed 4 bases from V and 2 bases from J; junction bases left unmatched: 9. The CDR3 spans 16 residues. Per germline, CDR1 KGHSH and CDR2 LQKENI. CDR3 protein: CASSRGQPRVTDTQYF. The CDR3 DNA reads TGTGCCAGCTCACGGGGACAGCCCAGAGTCACAGATACGCAGTATTTT.

V usage is TRBV5-1 and J usage is TRBJ2-3, with TRBD2 identical over 7 bases. The CDR3 covers 15 residues. Losses at the gene ends were 4 bases for V and 2 bases for J; bases not matched to a gene: 7. Germline values: CDR1 SGHRS, CDR2 YFSETQ. In nucleotides, the CDR3 is TGCGCCAGCAGCCTCCGGGGGGTTTTCACAGATACGCAGTATTTT. Amino acid sequence: CASSLRGVFTDTQYF.

This chain joins TRBV5-8 and TRBJ1-2, with 9 bases aligning to TRBD1. Germline V gene sequence: CDR1 SGHTS, CDR2 YDEGEE. CDR3 length: 13 amino acids. Trimming removed 4 bases from V and 7 bases from J; junction bases left unmatched: 5. Here the CDR3 reads CASSPDRGVGYTF. The DNA for the CDR3 is TGTGCCAGCAGCCCGGACAGGGGTGTTGGCTACACCTTC.

This chain links TRBV2 with TRBJ2-1; D call uncertain. The length of the CDR3 is 12 residues. The germline V and J ends were trimmed by 7 bases and 8 bases, with 12 bases remaining between them. CDR1 SNHLY and CDR2 FYNNEI come from the germline V gene. CDR3 in DNA: TGTGCCAGCACCCGAACTTCTTATGAGCAGTTCTTC. As protein: CASTRTSYEQFF.

The J gene is TRBJ1-2, the V gene TRBV6-5; D unclear. Germline CDR1 reads MNHEY; CDR2 reads SVGAGI. This CDR3 is built from 14 residues. V lost 8 bases and J 1 base, leaving 14 bases between the germline ends. The DNA of the CDR3 is TGTGCCAGCTCCCCAAGTCAGATTAACTATGGCTACACCTTC. Residues: CASSPSQINYGYTF.

V usage is TRBV19 and J usage is TRBJ2-7; 10 bases match TRBD1. The CDR3 runs 13 residues. CDR1 and CDR2 from the germline V gene are LNHDA and SQIVND (reference sequence). V dropped 5 bases and J dropped 6; count of bases not matched to a gene: 4. The CDR3 nucleotides are TGTGCCAGTAGTGGCGGACAGGGGGGCGAGCAGTACTTC. Protein: CASSGGQGGEQYF.

The chain employs TRBV14 and TRBJ2-5; D possibly corresponds to TRBD1 (6 bases). Germline CDR1 reads SGHDN; CDR2 reads FVKESK. The CDR3 has 14 amino acids. Trimming stripped 1 base from V and 9 bases from J, with 15 bases between. CDR3 amino acids: CASSQVRQGSPQYF. The CDR3 region has the DNA TGTGCCAGCAGCCAAGTGAGGCAGGGGTCTCCCCAGTACTTC.

The J gene is TRBJ1-3, the V gene TRBV18; 8 positions agree with TRBD1. The CDR3 runs to 15 residues. The trim removed 3 bases at V and 4 bases at J, leaving 5 bases unmatched. Per the germline V gene, CDR1 is KGHSH and CDR2 is LQKENI. CDR3 DNA: TGTGCCAGCTCACCGCAGGGGGCGGAAGGAAACACCATATATTTT. It codes for CASSPQGAEGNTIYF.

This chain links TRBV18 with TRBJ2-7, with TRBD2 as a possible D gene (5 bases). CDR3 length equals 16 residues. Between the trimmed V and J ends, which lost 6 bases and 0 bases, there was a span of 18 bases. Germline assignment: CDR1 KGHSH and CDR2 LQKENI. CDR3 DNA sequence: TGTGCCAGCTCGGCAAGCAGTACACTAGTCTCCTACGAGCAGTACTTC. This sequence encodes CASSASSTLVSYEQYF.

The chain uses TRBV2 and TRBJ1-2; D is unresolved. The CDR3 loop spans 12 amino acids. Germline V gene data show CDR1 as SNHLY and CDR2 as FYNNEI. The V gene lost 1 base and the J gene lost 4 bases, with 4 bases spanning the gap. The CDR3 DNA follows: TGTGCCAGCAGTGAAGGAGGCTATGGCTACACCTTC. It encodes CASSEGGYGYTF.

This chain connects TRBV28 to TRBJ1-2; possible D gene TRBD1, 5 bases. The germline V and J ends were trimmed by 2 bases and 5 bases, with 12 bases remaining between them. This CDR3 contains 14 residues. Per the germline V gene, CDR1 is MDHEN and CDR2 is SYDVKM. The chain's CDR3 is CASSLVQGLYGYTF. In DNA, the CDR3 is TGTGCCAGCAGTTTAGTCCAGGGCTTGTATGGCTACACCTTC.

The V gene is TRBV29-1, the J gene TRBJ2-3; TRBD1 might be the D (5 bases). V lost 3 bases and J lost 3, with 7 bases in between. The V gene's germline CDR1 is SQVTM and CDR2 ANQGSEA. The CDR3 consists of 12 residues. This CDR3 reads CSVDSGTDTQYF. The CDR3 DNA reads as TGCAGCGTTGATTCAGGGACAGATACGCAGTATTTT.